The source of this T cell receptor (beta chain) is a study of cytomegalovirus exposure and HLA in healthy donors. PCR employed 60 Vbeta and 13 Jbeta primers. Data came from immunoSEQ multiplex PCR; TCRdb stores just in-frame clones and leaves some out. The repertoire consists of 150,000 to 200,000 clones, with roughly four fifths occurring once and the leading ten covering around 1.9%. V was clipped by 6 bases and J by 7 bases; unmatched bases: 5. This CDR3 comprises 13 residues. The germline V gene has CDR1 MNHNS and CDR2 SASEGT. Study-wide results and caveats: In a later analysis, HLA-associated TCR beta chains were more clonally expanded than equally common others.

Comments on this clone: Antigen unknown.

This receptor was taken from a man aged 25-45 years in good health and CMV-seronegative. The chain has TRBV6-1 and TRBJ2-2; 7 bases map to TRBD1. Sequenced sample: PBMCs. The CDR3 sequence: CASSETGFGELFF. DNA for the CDR3: TGTGCCAGCAGCGAGACAGGGTTCGGGGAGCTGTTTTTT.